This TCR beta chain was identified in a study of cytomegalovirus exposure and HLA in healthy donors. About the research overall: Earlier, about 179 million T cells were analyzed, and approximately 110 million unique TCR beta sequences were found among them.

Vbeta (60) and Jbeta (13) primers were used in the PCR. Original processing methods: In a later analysis, of roughly 73 million unique beta chains, about 12 million appeared in at least two donors. Clones were sequenced by immunoSEQ multiplex PCR, and TCRdb holds only the in-frame ones, with some missing. That table gives V, J and clone size, and the DNA gave D and trimming. This sample has 100,000 or so clones, with around 63% found just once. Broader study findings: A link between a missense DCLRE1C variant and TCR beta V- and J-gene trimming emerged from a later analysis. Later examination showed HLA-associated TCR beta chains had greater clonal expansion than equally common others.

V lost 5 bases and J 6 bases, leaving 23 bases between the germline ends. The V gene's germline CDR1 is MNHEY and CDR2 SMNVEV (reference sequence). This CDR3 comprises 17 residues. This clone has only a few counts. As yet, its antigen is unknown. Sequenced material: PBMCs. This chain connects TRBV27 to TRBJ2-1; TRBD1 might be the D (6 bases). This receptor was obtained from a man aged 25 to 40 in good health and CMV-seronegative. The CDR3 is CASSRVSQTGTGNEQFF. CDR3 sequence (DNA): TGTGCCAGCAGTCGAGTTTCCCAAACAGGGACGGGCAATGAGCAGTTCTTC.